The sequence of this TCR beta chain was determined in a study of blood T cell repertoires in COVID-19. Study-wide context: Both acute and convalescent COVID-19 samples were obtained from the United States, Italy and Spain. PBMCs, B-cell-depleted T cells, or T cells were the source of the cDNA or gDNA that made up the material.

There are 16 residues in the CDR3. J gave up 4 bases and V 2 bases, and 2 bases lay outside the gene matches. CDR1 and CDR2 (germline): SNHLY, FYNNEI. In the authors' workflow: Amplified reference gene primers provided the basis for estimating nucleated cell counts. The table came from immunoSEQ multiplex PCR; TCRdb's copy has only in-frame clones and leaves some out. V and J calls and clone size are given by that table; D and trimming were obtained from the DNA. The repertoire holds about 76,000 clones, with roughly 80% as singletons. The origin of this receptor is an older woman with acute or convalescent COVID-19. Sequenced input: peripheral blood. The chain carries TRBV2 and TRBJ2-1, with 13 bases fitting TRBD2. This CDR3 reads CASSEWTSGGYNEQFF. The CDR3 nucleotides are TGTGCCAGCAGTGAATGGACTAGCGGGGGTTACAATGAGCAGTTCTTC.